This TCR beta chain emerged from a study of vaccination and CD4 T cells after COVID-19. Comment on this clonotype: Its matching antigen is unknown.

Researchers used the Oncomine TCR Beta short-read assay to sequence DNA from cultured CD4+ T cells. One entry per CDR3 protein, called by TCRdb with MiXCR from the PCR reads. The sample yields some 3,500 distinct CDR3 sequences, more than 30% seen once. Treatment reported: roughly ten-day PBMC culture with coronavirus spike peptide pools or control peptides (ViraFEST assay). The sequenced sample consisted of CD4+ T cells from blood, cultured in vitro. The sequence derives from a human donor who had recovered from COVID-19.

The CDR3 DNA is TGTGCCAGCAGCTTAGCGTCCGGGCTACAAAAGCAGTTCTTC. This translates into CASSLASGLQKQFF. J is TRBJ2-1 and V is TRBV7-9; the D is unclear. Germline V lookup: CDR1 SEHNR, CDR2 FQNEAQ (reference sequence). The CDR3 runs to 14 residues. V shed 0 bases and J shed 11 bases, with 14 bases lying between them.